The 23 T cell receptor beta chains below all came from one sample that was sequenced in a study of cytomegalovirus exposure and HLA in healthy donors. This table comes from immunoSEQ multiplex PCR, and its TCRdb copy is limited to in-frame clones, with some not included. Among tens of thousands of clones listed, 94% were seen once. Sequencing was carried out using PBMCs. These receptors all come from a man between 18 and 35 years old in good health and CMV-seropositive.

The chain employs TRBV10-3 and TRBJ2-7, with TRBD1 identical over 7 bases. The ends lost 4 bases at V and 5 bases at J; junction bases unmatched: 5. CDR1 and CDR2 (germline): ENHRY, SYGVKD. The CDR3 totals 13 residues. For the CDR3, the DNA is TGTGCCATCAGTGGTACAGGGGTACACGAGCAGTACTTC. The encoded protein is CAISGTGVHEQYF.

This chain uses TRBV5-6 with TRBJ2-7, with D possibly matching TRBD2 (5 bases). Trimming removed 0 bases from V and 6 bases from J, with 10 bases in between. Germline lookup yields CDR1 SGHDT and CDR2 YYEEEE. CDR3 length: 13 amino acids. The CDR3 protein is CASSLVGVGEQYF. CDR3 sequence (DNA): TGTGCCAGCAGCTTGGTCGGGGTCGGCGAGCAGTACTTC.

The chain joins TRBV28 to TRBJ1-2; D perhaps matches TRBD1 (5 bases). Deletions cut 5 bases from V and 7 bases from J, with 23 bases between. The CDR3 covers 16 residues. The germline V gene encodes CDR1 MDHEN and CDR2 SYDVKM. The CDR3 is CASSPSLMRRGAGYTF. The CDR3 DNA reads TGTGCCAGCAGTCCCTCCCTAATGAGGAGGGGAGCTGGCTACACCTTC.

The genes are TRBV5-8 and TRBJ1-2, with 9 nucleotides matching TRBD1. The CDR3 totals 14 residues. J was trimmed by 7 bases and V by 1 base; bases with no gene match: 5. CDR1 SGHTS and CDR2 YDEGEE come from the germline V gene. CDR3 coding DNA: TGTGCCAGCAGCTTGCGGGACAGGGTAGCTGGCTACACCTTC. Amino acid sequence: CASSLRDRVAGYTF.

This clone was found once. The V call is TRBV4-1, the J call TRBJ2-5, with 9 bases matching TRBD1. CDR1 MGHRA and CDR2 YSYEKL come from the germline V gene. V shed 2 bases, J shed 3 bases, and the junction held 4 bases outside the gene matches. The CDR3 is made up of 15 amino acids. CDR3 in amino acids: CASSQPGTGKETQYF. The CDR3 coding sequence is TGCGCCAGCAGCCAACCGGGGACAGGGAAAGAGACCCAGTACTTC.

V and J are TRBV12-5 and TRBJ2-3; perhaps TRBD1 as D (6 bases). CDR3 length: 15 residues. Germline values: CDR1 LGHNT, CDR2 FRNRAP. The V gene lost 0 bases and the J gene lost 10 bases, with 17 bases spanning the gap. CDR3 DNA sequence: TGTGCTAGTGGTTTGGTAGGCAGGGGAAGGGTCGCGCAGTATTTT. Residues: CASGLVGRGRVAQYF.

The rearrangement joins TRBV28 to TRBJ1-2; 8 bases match TRBD1. Trimming at V came to 6 bases and at J to 7 bases, leaving 7 bases not matched to a gene. Germline V gene sequence: CDR1 MDHEN, CDR2 SYDVKM. This CDR3 comprises 13 residues. CDR3 loop: CASSLQGGSGYTF. The CDR3 DNA reads TGTGCCAGCAGCCTACAGGGGGGGAGTGGCTACACCTTC.

The V call is TRBV9, the J call TRBJ2-3; D ambiguous. The CDR3 loop spans 13 amino acids. V was cut by 3 bases and J by 2 bases, with 7 bases left in between. Per germline, CDR1 SGDLS and CDR2 YYNGEE. CDR3: CASSGSYTDTQYF. For the CDR3, the DNA is TGTGCCAGCAGCGGTAGTTACACAGATACGCAGTATTTT.

The CDR3 DNA is TGTGCCAGCCGGGACAAAAATAACTATGGCTACACCTTC. It translates to CASRDKNNYGYTF. The chain joins TRBV19 to TRBJ1-2, with D maybe TRBD1 (6 bases). The V and J ends lost 9 bases and 1 base respectively, with 12 bases between them. Germline loops: CDR1 LNHDA, CDR2 SQIVND (reference sequence). This CDR3 has 13 amino acids. Looking up the rest from reference TRBV19 and TRBJ1-2 gives the full variable domain: DGGITQSPKYLFRKEGQNVTLSCEQNLNHDAMYWYRQDPGQGLRLIYYSQIVNDFQKGDIAEGYSVSREKKESFPLTVTSAQKNPTAFYLCASRDKNNYGYTFGSGTRLTVV.

The genes are TRBV4-2 and TRBJ2-1; 7 bases fit TRBD2. CDR3 size: 15 residues. Germline trimming cut 5 bases from V and 5 bases from J; bases unmatched to any gene: 9. Germline V gene data show CDR1 as LGHNA and CDR2 as YNFKEQ. DNA of the CDR3: TGTGCCAGCAGCGACGATAGCGGGCGGGACAATGAGCAGTTCTTC. Amino acids: CASSDDSGRDNEQFF.

CDR3 in amino acids: CASSVAGGVNEKLFF. The CDR3 nucleotides are TGTGCCAGCAGCGTAGCTGGGGGGGTAAATGAAAAACTGTTTTTT. The chain recombines TRBV9 with TRBJ1-4, with a weak D call TRBD1 (5 bases). Germline values: CDR1 SGDLS, CDR2 YYNGEE. Trimming stripped 0 bases from V and 5 bases from J, with 11 bases between. This CDR3 comprises 15 residues.

This chain links TRBV19 with TRBJ2-2; D is perhaps TRBD2 (6 bases). CDR3 length: 16 residues. V lost 2 bases and J 2 bases, leaving 12 bases between the germline ends. CDR1 and CDR2 from the germline V gene are LNHDA and SQIVND (reference sequence). In DNA form, the CDR3 reads TGTGCCAGTAGTATAATTGGCGGGACTAACACCGGGGAGCTGTTTTTT. Protein: CASSIIGGTNTGELFF.

V and J are TRBV6-5 and TRBJ2-1; D gene unclear. Germline V gives CDR1 MNHEY, CDR2 SVGAGI. The CDR3 has 13 amino acids. V gave up 8 bases and J gave up 4 bases, with 12 bases separating them. The CDR3 region is CASVSLTYNEQFF. DNA of the CDR3: TGTGCCAGCGTTTCTCTGACTTACAATGAGCAGTTCTTC.

The chain carries TRBV7-8 and TRBJ2-2; TRBD1 agrees at 8 bases. The V segment lost 5 bases and the J segment 4 bases; nucleotides outside the gene matches: 9. Germline V lookup: CDR1 SGHVS, CDR2 FQNEAQ. The CDR3 is 16 amino acids. The CDR3 sequence is CASSAPGTGATGELFF. CDR3 coding DNA: TGTGCCAGCAGCGCGCCCGGGACAGGAGCCACCGGGGAGCTGTTTTTT.

This chain uses TRBV19 with TRBJ2-5; 10 positions match TRBD2. The V gene's germline CDR1 is LNHDA and CDR2 SQIVND (reference sequence). Trimming cost V 5 bases and J 4 bases; bases outside gene matches: 7. The CDR3 has 15 residues. CDR3 region: CASSLLAGVGETQYF. The CDR3 coding sequence is TGTGCCAGTAGTCTGCTAGCGGGAGTGGGAGAGACCCAGTACTTC.

The chain is built from TRBV9 and TRBJ2-1; 13 nucleotides align to TRBD2. The germline V gene has CDR1 SGDLS and CDR2 YYNGEE. The junction had 4 bases not matched to a gene; V was cut back by 2 bases and J by 8 bases. CDR3 length: 15 amino acids. The CDR3 sequence is CASSVSGLAGDEQFF. CDR3 in DNA: TGTGCCAGCAGCGTCTCAGGACTAGCGGGAGATGAGCAGTTCTTC.

V is TRBV7-2 and J is TRBJ2-1; weak D call: TRBD2 (6 bases). V lost 1 base and J 6 bases, leaving 13 bases between the germline ends. The length of the CDR3 is 15 residues. CDR1 is SGHTA, CDR2 FQGNSA, per germline. CDR3 amino acids: CASSLGRALTNEQFF. In DNA form, the CDR3 reads TGTGCCAGCAGCTTAGGGAGGGCTCTGACCAATGAGCAGTTCTTC.

The V call is TRBV14, the J call TRBJ2-1, with 13 bases matching TRBD2. With V trimmed by 4 bases and J by 7 bases, 7 bases remained unmatched. The CDR3 runs to 16 residues. The germline gives CDR1 SGHDN, CDR2 FVKESK. The DNA of the CDR3 is TGTGCCAGCAGCCCCCCGGGACTAGCGGGAATGAATGAGCAGTTCTTC. This encodes CASSPPGLAGMNEQFF. The full variable domain, with the rest looked up from reference TRBV14 and TRBJ2-1, is EAGVTQFPSHSVIEKGQTVTLRCDPISGHDNLYWYRRVMGKEIKFLLHFVKESKQDESGMPNNRFLAERTGGTYSTLKVQPAELEDSGVYFCASSPPGLAGMNEQFFGPGTRLTVL.

This chain uses TRBV19 with TRBJ1-1; tentatively, D is TRBD1 (6 bases). Germline values: CDR1 LNHDA, CDR2 SQIVND (reference sequence). This CDR3 comprises 14 residues. V was trimmed by 1 base and J by 5 bases, leaving 11 bases between them. The CDR3 DNA reads as TGTGCCAGTAGTATAGGCACAGGGTTGACTGAAGCTTTCTTT. Its translation: CASSIGTGLTEAFF.

This clone was counted once. The chain employs TRBV28 and TRBJ1-2; 7 bases match TRBD1. CDR3 size: 15 residues. In germline, CDR1 is MDHEN, CDR2 SYDVKM. V lost 3 bases and J lost 0; bases outside the gene matches: 4. In DNA, the CDR3 is TGTGCCAGCAGTTTGACCGGACAGGCTAACTATGGCTACACCTTC. It codes for CASSLTGQANYGYTF.

This sequence joins TRBV28 and TRBJ1-1, with a tentative D call TRBD1 (6 bases). Looked up from germline, CDR1 is MDHEN and CDR2 is SYDVKM. Trimming left V 5 bases short and J 7 bases short, with 14 bases between. This CDR3 is 13 amino acids long. CDR3 amino acids: CASSVTGQSEAFF. CDR3 DNA sequence: TGTGCCAGCAGTGTAACAGGGCAAAGTGAAGCTTTCTTT.

The V call is TRBV6-5, the J call TRBJ1-2, with D hard to call. Germline V lookup: CDR1 MNHEY, CDR2 SVGAGI. The CDR3 sequence is 15 residues long. V was trimmed by 2 bases and J by 0 bases, leaving 10 bases between them. The CDR3 bases are TGTGCCAGCAGTTACAATGCGTTAGCTAACTATGGCTACACCTTC. Encoded protein: CASSYNALANYGYTF.

The chain has TRBV4-1 and TRBJ1-5; 7 nucleotides line up with TRBD1. Per germline, CDR1 MGHRA and CDR2 YSYEKL. This CDR3 has 14 residues. The trim removed 3 bases at V and 1 base at J, leaving 0 bases unmatched. CDR3 coding DNA: TGCGCCAGCAGCCAGGGACAGAGCAATCAGCCCCAGCATTTT. This encodes CASSQGQSNQPQHF.